The subject of this entry is one TCR beta chain. No antigen is known for it. TCRdb's copy holds only in-frame clones and misses some; the assay was immunoSEQ multiplex PCR. The sample gives 350,000 to 400,000 clones, 89% of which show up once; 1.9% is in the top ten. Trimming took off 8 bases at V and 4 bases at J, with 9 bases between the two ends. CDR3 length: 11 amino acids. Germline lookup yields CDR1 MNHEY and CDR2 SVGAGI. This sample is part of a study of Ad26.COV2.S vaccination and SARS-CoV-2 variants. Overall study context: Each vaccinee took Ad26.COV2.S intramuscularly, once or twice 56 days apart.

Treatment of the sample: 15 to 20 received Ad26.COV2.S at low or high dose, single or two shots; about five received placebo; per-sample allocation not given. The samples were gathered on day 63 after the first injection of vaccine or placebo. Spike of the Wuhan-strain SARS-CoV-2 was expressed by an Ad26 vector, which formed the vaccine. Study observations and caveats: Those who received the vaccine showed greater spike-specific TCR breadth than those given placebo. Breadth, reportedly substantial, characterized the spike-specific CD8+ and CD4+ T cell responses after vaccination.

The material was peripheral blood, obtained in a trial of Ad26.COV2.S vaccine versus placebo. The chain carries TRBV6-5 and TRBJ2-7, with a possible D match to TRBD1 (6 bases). The TCR comes from a person between 18 and 65 years old who received the Ad26.COV2.S COVID-19 vaccine or a placebo. In nucleotides, the CDR3 is TGTGCCAGCCGGGGACAATACGAGCAGTACTTC. Amino acid sequence: CASRGQYEQYF.